This TCR beta chain originates from a study of control samples from healthy donors and cancer patients. Using immunoSEQ multiplex PCR, the repertoire was profiled, and TCRdb retains in-frame clones only, with some absent. The table lists about 150,000 clones, 90% to 95% of them singletons, with about 5.6% in the top ten. The sequence came from a middle-aged man in good health. The material sequenced was blood.

In DNA form, the CDR3 reads TGTGCCAGCAGTCACACCTTACAGGGGGCTGATGGCTACACCTTC. Residues: CASSHTLQGADGYTF. The gene calls are TRBV6-6 and TRBJ1-2, with 9 bases aligning to TRBD1. The CDR3 covers 15 residues. Trimming took 5 bases from V and 6 from J; bases not matched to a gene: 10. In germline, CDR1 is MNHNY, CDR2 SVGAGI (reference sequence).